These 3 T cell receptor beta chains originate from one sample sequenced in a study of OX40 agonist ivuxolimab in advanced cancers. Method: immunoSEQ multiplex PCR; TCRdb's copy keeps in-frame clones and lacks some. The sample lists 20,000 to 25,000 clones; about 90% were seen once. This sample comprised CD4+ or CD8+ T cells sorted from blood, obtained in a trial of the OX40 agonist ivuxolimab. The receptors were sampled from an adult with an advanced solid tumor such as melanoma, head and neck, liver or kidney cancer.

The chain couples TRBV30 to TRBJ2-7, with a possible D match to TRBD2 (6 bases). Looked up from germline, CDR1 is GTSNPN and CDR2 is SVGIG (reference sequence). Deletions cut 0 bases from V and 2 bases from J, with 11 bases between. There are 14 residues in the CDR3. CDR3 in amino acids: CAWSVRGGPYEQYF. CDR3 DNA: TGTGCCTGGAGTGTTCGAGGAGGGCCCTACGAGCAGTACTTC.

The J gene is TRBJ1-1, the V gene TRBV6-5; a possible D gene is TRBD1 (5 bases). The CDR3 contains 14 residues. Germline assignment: CDR1 MNHEY and CDR2 SVGAGI. The CDR3, as DNA: TGTTGGAAGCGCAGGGAAAAGGTGAACACTGAAGCTTTCTTT. Translating it yields CWKRREKVNTEAFF.

J is TRBJ2-5 and V is TRBV7-9, with a possible D match to TRBD2 (6 bases). V gave up 5 bases and J gave up 5 bases, with 12 bases separating them. CDR3 length: 13 amino acids. The germline CDR1 and CDR2 sequences are SEHNR and FQNEAQ (reference sequence). CDR3 loop: CASSPAGSETQYF. DNA for the CDR3: TGTGCCAGCAGCCCCGCCGGGAGTGAGACCCAGTACTTC. Supplemented by reference TRBV7-9 and TRBJ2-5, the full variable domain reads DTGVSQNPRHKITKRGQNVTFRCDPISEHNRLYWYRQTLGQGPEFLTYFQNEAQLEKSRLLSDRFSAERPKGSFSTLEIQRTEQGDSAMYLCASSPAGSETQYFGPGTRLLVL.